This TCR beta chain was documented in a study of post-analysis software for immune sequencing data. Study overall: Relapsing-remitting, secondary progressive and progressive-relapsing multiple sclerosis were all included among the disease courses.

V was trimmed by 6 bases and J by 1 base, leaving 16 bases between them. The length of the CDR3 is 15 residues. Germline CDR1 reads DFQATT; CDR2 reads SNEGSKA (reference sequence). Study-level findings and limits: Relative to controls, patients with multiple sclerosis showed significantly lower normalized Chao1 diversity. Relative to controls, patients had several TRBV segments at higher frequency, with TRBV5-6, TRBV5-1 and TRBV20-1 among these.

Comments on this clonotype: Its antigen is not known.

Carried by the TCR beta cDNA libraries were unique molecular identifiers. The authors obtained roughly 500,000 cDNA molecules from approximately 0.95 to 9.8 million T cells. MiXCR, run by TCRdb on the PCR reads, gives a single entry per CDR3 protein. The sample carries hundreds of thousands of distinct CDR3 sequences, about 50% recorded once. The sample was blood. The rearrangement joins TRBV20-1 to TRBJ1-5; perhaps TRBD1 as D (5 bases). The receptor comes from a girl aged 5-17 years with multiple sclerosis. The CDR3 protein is CSASERAGSNQPQHF. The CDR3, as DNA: TGCAGTGCCTCCGAGCGTGCAGGGAGCAATCAGCCCCAGCATTTT.